The 27 T cell receptor beta chains below were found in one sample sequenced in a study of spatial heterogeneity in lung cancer. Time point in this sample: blood at routine non-recurrence follow-up after resection. Sequencing was performed on whole RNA extracted from tumor and nontumor lung tissue, or from frozen PBMC, and the material was left unsorted. A single record per CDR3 protein comes from TCRdb applying MiXCR to the 5' RACE reads. The sample holds around 47,000 distinct CDR3 sequences, more than 6.5% seen once. This specimen consisted of PBMCs, obtained at follow-up. Receptor source: a female donor with early-stage non-small cell lung cancer.

This clonotype was seen many times. The rearrangement uses TRBV7-9 and TRBJ2-3, with TRBD1 as a possible D gene (5 bases). V gave up 10 bases and J gave up 0 bases, with 14 bases separating them. Germline CDR1 is SEHNR and CDR2 is FQNEAQ (reference sequence). CDR3 length equals 14 residues. CDR3: CAIILGESTDTQYF. The CDR3 DNA is TGTGCCATCATCTTAGGGGAAAGCACAGATACGCAGTATTTT.

This clonotype has at least ten counts. The chain combines TRBV10-3 with TRBJ1-2; D unclear. V was shortened by 5 bases and J by 4 bases, with 8 bases between the two germline ends. The CDR3 extends over 12 amino acids. Germline V gene sequence: CDR1 ENHRY, CDR2 SYGVKD. The CDR3 protein is CAISPDIYGYTF. The CDR3 region has the DNA TGTGCCATCAGTCCAGATATCTATGGCTACACCTTC.

This clonotype was detected ten times or more. This chain uses TRBV5-1 with TRBJ2-3; D is possibly TRBD1 or TRBD2 (6 bases each). The germline V gene encodes CDR1 SGHRS and CDR2 YFSETQ. This CDR3 is 14 amino acids long. Trimming took off 0 bases at V and 15 bases at J, with 20 bases between the two ends. The CDR3: CASSLERPGARSYF. In DNA form, the CDR3 reads TGCGCCAGCAGCTTGGAACGACCGGGGGCCCGGTCCTATTTT.

The chain carries TRBV5-1 and TRBJ1-6; 9 bases match TRBD1. The V gene end was trimmed by 2 bases and the J gene end by 2 bases; junction bases not matched to a gene: 5. This CDR3 contains 17 residues. CDR1 and CDR2 from the germline V gene are SGHRS and YFSETQ. This chain's CDR3 is CASSLGTGTPYNSPLHF. Written as DNA, the CDR3 is TGCGCCAGCAGCTTAGGGACAGGGACCCCCTATAATTCACCCCTCCACTTT.

The chain employs TRBV6-6 and TRBJ2-1; 9 bases align to TRBD2. CDR3 size: 14 residues. The ends lost 6 bases at V and 2 bases at J; junction bases unmatched: 2. Germline V lookup: CDR1 MNHNY, CDR2 SVGAGI (reference sequence). The CDR3 loop is CASRGGGAYNEQFF. CDR3 DNA sequence: TGTGCCAGCAGAGGCGGGGGGGCCTACAATGAGCAGTTCTTC.

The CDR3 nucleotides read TGCGCCAGCAGCCCGTCGACCAGAACAGATACGCAGTATTTT. Translation: CASSPSTRTDTQYF. The chain couples TRBV4-3 to TRBJ2-3; unclear D gene. There are 14 residues in the CDR3. With 4 bases removed from V and 3 bases from J, the gap between germline ends came to 11 bases. Germline V CDR1 and CDR2: LGHNA, YSLEER.

Only a few counts were recorded for this clonotype. The J gene is TRBJ1-5, the V gene TRBV29-1, with D possibly matching TRBD1 (5 bases). The CDR3 consists of 14 residues. V gave up 7 bases and J gave up 1 base, with 14 bases separating them. The germline gives CDR1 SQVTM, CDR2 ANQGSEA. CDR3 DNA sequence: TGCAGCGGGAGGGGAAAGGGGAGCAATCAGCCCCAGCATTTT. It specifies CSGRGKGSNQPQHF.

This clonotype was found a few times. The genes are TRBV27 and TRBJ2-7; 13 positions agree with TRBD2. This CDR3 contains 16 residues. Germline values: CDR1 MNHEY, CDR2 SMNVEV (reference sequence). V shed 5 bases, J shed 5 bases, and the junction held 9 bases outside the gene matches. For the CDR3, the DNA is TGTGCCAGCAGTCCCCCTCGGACTAGCGGGGGCCACGAGCAGTACTTC. It codes for CASSPPRTSGGHEQYF.

The V and J genes are TRBV6-5 and TRBJ2-7; no definite D call. Germline V gene lookup returns CDR1 MNHEY and CDR2 SVGAGI. The ends were cut back, 0 bases at V and 0 bases at J, with 6 bases in the middle. The CDR3 is 14 residues long. The CDR3, as DNA: TGTGCCAGCAGTTACTCGCGTATCTCCTACGAGCAGTACTTC. Amino acid sequence: CASSYSRISYEQYF.

This clonotype was observed at least ten times. The chain combines TRBV5-1 with TRBJ1-4, with D possibly TRBD1 on 5 matching bases. The CDR3 is made up of 14 amino acids. Trimming took off 4 bases at V and 5 bases at J, with 12 bases between the two ends. Germline assignment: CDR1 SGHRS and CDR2 YFSETQ. Here the CDR3 reads CASSAGGRNEKLFF. In DNA, the CDR3 is TGCGCCAGCAGCGCCGGGGGACGAAATGAAAAACTGTTTTTT. Variable domain in full (rest from reference TRBV5-1 and TRBJ1-4): KAGVTQTPRYLIKTRGQQVTLSCSPISGHRSVSWYQQTPGQGLQFLFEYFSETQRNKGNFPGRFSGRQFSNSRSEMNVSTLELGDSALYLCASSAGGRNEKLFFGSGTQLSVL.

This clonotype was found a few times. This chain uses TRBV5-1 with TRBJ2-2; tentatively, D is TRBD2 (6 bases). This CDR3 has 15 residues. Germline CDR1 SGHRS, CDR2 YFSETQ. Trimming pared 8 bases from V and 2 bases from J, leaving 16 bases between. DNA for the CDR3: TGCGCCAGTATGGCTCGCGGGGTTAACACCGGGGAGCTGTTTTTT. It encodes CASMARGVNTGELFF.

This clonotype has only a few counts. The rearrangement uses TRBV5-4 and TRBJ2-1; no reliable D call. The ends were cut back, 1 base at V and 0 bases at J, with 8 bases in the middle. The CDR3 covers 15 residues. Per germline, CDR1 SGHNT and CDR2 YYREEE (reference sequence). The CDR3 DNA sequence: TGTGCCAGCAGCTTGCCGAGGAGCTCCTACAATGAGCAGTTCTTC. It is translated as CASSLPRSSYNEQFF.

This clonotype was seen ten or more times. The chain recombines TRBV5-1 with TRBJ2-3, with D maybe TRBD1 (6 bases). The CDR3 is 16 amino acids. CDR1 and CDR2 (germline): SGHRS, YFSETQ. The ends were cut back, 0 bases at V and 2 bases at J, with 13 bases in the middle. The CDR3 nucleotides are TGCGCCAGCAGCTTGGAGACGGGGACAAACACAGATACGCAGTATTTT. This codes for CASSLETGTNTDTQYF.

The chain recombines TRBV6-2 or TRBV6-3 with TRBJ2-5; the match to TRBD1 covers 10 bases. CDR3 length: 15 amino acids. Trimming removed 6 bases from V and 1 base from J; junction bases left unmatched: 5. CDR1 and CDR2 (germline): MNHEY, SVGEGT. The DNA of the CDR3 is TGTGCCAGCAGGAACGACAGGGGGCCCCAAGAGACCCAGTACTTC. Translation: CASRNDRGPQETQYF.

The chain couples TRBV5-1 to TRBJ2-3; weak D call: TRBD1 (6 bases). CDR1 and CDR2 from the germline V gene are SGHRS and YFSETQ. The CDR3 is made up of 14 amino acids. V lost 4 bases and J 3 bases, leaving 12 bases between the germline ends. CDR3 in DNA: TGCGCCAGCAGCGGGGGCCCGGCTACAGATACGCAGTATTTT. It encodes CASSGGPATDTQYF.

The V and J genes are TRBV14 and TRBJ1-1; 9 nucleotides match TRBD1. The CDR3 length is 18 residues. Germline V gives CDR1 SGHDN, CDR2 FVKESK. The junction had 10 bases not matched to a gene; V was cut back by 2 bases and J by 0 bases. CDR3 DNA: TGTGCCAGCAGCCAACGCGGGACAGGGCTTGGTATGAACACTGAAGCTTTCTTT. Translating gives CASSQRGTGLGMNTEAFF.

This clonotype turned up a few times. V and J are TRBV7-9 and TRBJ2-7; TRBD2 agrees at 9 bases. Germline CDR1 is SEHNR and CDR2 is FQNEAQ (reference sequence). This CDR3 has 15 amino acids. V lost 5 bases, J lost 5 bases, and 10 bases stayed unmatched. CDR3 in amino acids: CASSPIAGVGDEQYF. CDR3 coding DNA: TGTGCCAGCAGCCCGATAGCGGGGGTCGGCGACGAGCAGTACTTC. Drawing the rest from reference TRBV7-9 and TRBJ2-7, the complete variable domain is DTGVSQNPRHKITKRGQNVTFRCDPISEHNRLYWYRQTLGQGPEFLTYFQNEAQLEKSRLLSDRFSAERPKGSFSTLEIQRTEQGDSAMYLCASSPIAGVGDEQYFGPGTRLTVT.

This clonotype has a count of ten or more. The chain recombines TRBV20-1 with TRBJ2-3; maybe TRBD2 (6 bases). CDR1 is DFQATT, CDR2 SNEGSKA, per germline (reference sequence). V was pared by 7 bases and J by 3 bases, with 17 bases between. This CDR3 is 14 amino acids long. The CDR3 bases are TGCAGTGGCCAGGAGGGGTTGGGGACAGATACGCAGTATTTT. It yields the protein CSGQEGLGTDTQYF.

There are many counts of this clonotype. The chain recombines TRBV10-3 with TRBJ2-7, with D perhaps matching TRBD1 (5 bases). The length of the CDR3 is 14 residues. Germline assignment: CDR1 ENHRY and CDR2 SYGVKD. Trimming removed 8 bases from V and 0 bases from J, with 14 bases in between. The CDR3 is CAIGDLRDSYEQYF. In DNA form, the CDR3 reads TGTGCCATCGGAGACCTCAGGGACTCCTACGAGCAGTACTTC.

This clonotype appeared a few times. V and J are TRBV6-2 or TRBV6-3 and TRBJ1-2, with D unclear. Trimming cost V 6 bases and J 5 bases, with 13 bases left between them. The CDR3 consists of 13 residues. Germline values: CDR1 MNHEY, CDR2 SVGEGT. Here the CDR3 DNA reads TGTGCCAGCAGAGCAATGGGTGGGTATGGCTACACCTTC. It is translated as CASRAMGGYGYTF.

The chain employs TRBV18 and TRBJ2-2, with D hard to call. The germline V gene has CDR1 KGHSH and CDR2 LQKENI. Trimming left V 5 bases short and J 9 bases short, with 19 bases between. CDR3 size: 15 residues. The CDR3 is CASSEAKGSLRELFF. The DNA for the CDR3 is TGTGCCAGCTCAGAGGCGAAGGGTTCCCTCCGGGAGCTGTTTTTT.

This clonotype came up many times. V and J are TRBV15 and TRBJ2-5, with D possibly matching TRBD2 (5 bases). The germline gives CDR1 LNHNV, CDR2 YYDKDF (reference sequence). CDR3 length: 15 amino acids. V was clipped by 6 bases and J by 6 bases, with 20 bases between them. The CDR3 region has the DNA TGTGCCACCAGAGAGGGCGGAGAACCCGGGAAGACCCAGTACTTC. Translating gives CATREGGEPGKTQYF. Combining the CDR3 with reference TRBV15 and TRBJ2-5 gives the whole variable domain DAMVIQNPRYQVTQFGKPVTLSCSQTLNHNVMYWYQQKSSQAPKLLFHYYDKDFNNEADTPDNFQSRRPNTSFCFLDIRSPGLGDTAMYLCATREGGEPGKTQYFGPGTRLLVL.

This clonotype has more than one count but fewer than ten. V is TRBV7-9 and J is TRBJ1-1; D is perhaps TRBD1 (6 bases). The CDR3 spans 14 residues. Germline-derived CDR1 and CDR2 are SEHNR and FQNEAQ (reference sequence). Trimming took 1 base from V and 0 from J, leaving 6 bases between them. The CDR3 here is CASSLGTVNTEAFF. CDR3 nucleotide sequence: TGTGCCAGCAGCTTAGGGACAGTGAACACTGAAGCTTTCTTT.

This clonotype has only a few counts. The chain couples TRBV12-3 or TRBV12-4 to TRBJ1-2, with 7 nucleotides matching TRBD1. The CDR3 runs 15 residues. Losses at the gene ends were 6 bases for V and 0 bases for J; bases not matched to a gene: 7. DNA of the CDR3: TGTGCCAGCAGATCCACAGGGGCTGCTAACTATGGCTACACCTTC. Translating gives CASRSTGAANYGYTF.

The chain couples TRBV20-1 to TRBJ1-4, with D perhaps matching TRBD1 (5 bases). CDR3 size: 13 residues. The V gene lost 6 bases and the J gene lost 4 bases, with 12 bases spanning the gap. Germline CDR1 reads DFQATT; CDR2 reads SNEGSKA (reference sequence). DNA for the CDR3: TGCAGTGCCACAGACAGTCGTAATGAAAAACTGTTTTTT. Amino acid sequence: CSATDSRNEKLFF.

This clonotype was detected a few times. This rearrangement joins TRBV6-5 to TRBJ1-4, with a weak D call TRBD1 (6 bases). V dropped 6 bases and J dropped 6 bases, with 14 bases sitting between them. The CDR3 has 14 residues. Germline lookup yields CDR1 MNHEY and CDR2 SVGAGI. The chain's CDR3 is CASSSYRDDEKLFF. As DNA, the CDR3 is TGTGCCAGCAGCTCTTACAGGGACGATGAAAAACTGTTTTTT.

In this sample, this clonotype turned up many times. The CDR3 sequence is CASSSLQGLANEKLFF. CDR3 in DNA: TGTGCCAGCAGCTCATTGCAGGGGTTAGCTAATGAAAAACTGTTTTTT. The chain employs TRBV11-2 and TRBJ1-4, with a possible D match to TRBD1 (6 bases). This CDR3 comprises 16 residues. V was cut by 4 bases and J by 3 bases, with 15 bases left in between. The V gene's germline CDR1 is SGHAT and CDR2 FQNNGV.